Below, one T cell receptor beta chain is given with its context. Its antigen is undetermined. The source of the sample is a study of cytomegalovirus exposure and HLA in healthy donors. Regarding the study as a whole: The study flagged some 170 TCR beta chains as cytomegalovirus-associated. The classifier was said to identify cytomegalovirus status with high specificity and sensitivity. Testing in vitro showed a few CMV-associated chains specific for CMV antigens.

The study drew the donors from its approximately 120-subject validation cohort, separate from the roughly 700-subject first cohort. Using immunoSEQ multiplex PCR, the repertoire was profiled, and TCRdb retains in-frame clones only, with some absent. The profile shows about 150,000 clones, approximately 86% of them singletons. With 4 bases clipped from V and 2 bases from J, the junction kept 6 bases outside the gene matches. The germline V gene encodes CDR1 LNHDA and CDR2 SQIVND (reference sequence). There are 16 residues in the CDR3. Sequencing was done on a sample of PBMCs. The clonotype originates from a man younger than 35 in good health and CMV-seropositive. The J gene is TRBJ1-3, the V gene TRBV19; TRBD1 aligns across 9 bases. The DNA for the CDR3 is TGTGCCAGTAGTAGGAACAGGGGGCGCACTGGAAACACCATATATTTT. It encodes CASSRNRGRTGNTIYF.